This T cell receptor beta chain was documented in a study of blood T cells in healthy people across ages. V trimming: 6 bases; J trimming: 2 bases; junction bases outside the gene matches: 6. The CDR3 has 15 residues. This clonotype is a singleton in its sample. Its target is unknown. Using a J-beta primer mix together with a sample-barcoded 5' primer, a second PCR was run for roughly 6 to 11 cycles. In TCRdb, the 5' RACE reads were re-called with MiXCR into one record per CDR3 protein. The repertoire holds 1.5 million to 2 million distinct CDR3 sequences, with about 50% as singletons. Study results and caveats: Higher diversity and more naive CD4+ cells were features of long-lived donors, compared to aged donors.

This receptor was taken from a woman aged 40 to 49 in good health. Sequencing was carried out using blood. V usage is TRBV12-3 or TRBV12-4 and J usage is TRBJ2-5; 10 bases are a match to TRBD2. The CDR3 region has the DNA TGTGCCAGCAGGGTGAGCGGGGGGGCACAAGAGACCCAGTACTTC. It translates to CASRVSGGAQETQYF.